This T cell receptor beta chain emerged from a study of T cell clones after liver transplantation. Study background: TCRbeta sequencing after a pre-transplant mixed lymphocyte reaction identified graft-donor-reactive clones, later tracked in post-transplant blood. Pre-transplant mixed lymphocyte reactions yielded third-party-reactive TCRbeta sequences as comparators for graft-donor-reactive sequences. Broader study findings: Circulating graft-donor-reactive CD4 TCRbeta sequences fell significantly post-transplant in most of the 8 subjects.

About this clone: Its antigen is as yet unknown.

Data came from immunoSEQ multiplex PCR; TCRdb stores just in-frame clones and leaves some out. This table holds over 15,000 clones, 80% found once. Trimming pared 4 bases from V and 3 bases from J, leaving 13 bases between. CDR3 length: 15 residues. Germline-derived CDR1 and CDR2 are SGHNT and YENEEA. Sequenced here: CD8+ T cells from blood, sampled less than 50 months after liver transplant. This receptor was obtained from a human patient who received a liver transplant. Certain T cells may be donor cells from the graft. The V gene is TRBV11-3, the J gene TRBJ2-1; weak D call: TRBD2 (5 bases). This CDR3 reads CASSSARTGYNEQFF. The DNA of the CDR3 is TGTGCCAGCAGCTCGGCTAGGACTGGCTACAATGAGCAGTTCTTC.